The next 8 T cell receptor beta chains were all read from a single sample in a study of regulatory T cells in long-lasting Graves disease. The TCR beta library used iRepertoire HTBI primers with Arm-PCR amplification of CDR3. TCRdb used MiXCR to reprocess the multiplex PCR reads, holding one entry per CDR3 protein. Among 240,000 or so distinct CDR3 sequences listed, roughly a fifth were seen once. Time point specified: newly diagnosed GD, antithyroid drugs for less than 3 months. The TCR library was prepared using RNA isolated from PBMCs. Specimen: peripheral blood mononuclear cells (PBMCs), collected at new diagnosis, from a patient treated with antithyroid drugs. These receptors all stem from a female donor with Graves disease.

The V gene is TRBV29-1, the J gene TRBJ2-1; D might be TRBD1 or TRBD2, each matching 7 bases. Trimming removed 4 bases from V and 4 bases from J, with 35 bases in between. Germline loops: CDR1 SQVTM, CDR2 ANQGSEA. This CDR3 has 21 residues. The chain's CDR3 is CSVATTLRDRAYSGNYNEQFF. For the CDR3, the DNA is TGCAGCGTTGCCACCACACTCCGGGACAGAGCTTACAGCGGGAATTACAATGAGCAGTTCTTC.

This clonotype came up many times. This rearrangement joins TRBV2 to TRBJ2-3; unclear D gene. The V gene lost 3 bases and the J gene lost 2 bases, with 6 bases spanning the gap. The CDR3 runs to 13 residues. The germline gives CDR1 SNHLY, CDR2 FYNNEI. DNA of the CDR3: TGTGCCAGCAGTGACCCCATCACAGATACGCAGTATTTT. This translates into CASSDPITDTQYF.

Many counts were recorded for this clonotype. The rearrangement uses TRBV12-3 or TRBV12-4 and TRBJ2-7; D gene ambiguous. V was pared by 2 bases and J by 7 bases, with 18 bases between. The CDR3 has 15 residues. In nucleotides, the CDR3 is TGTGCCAGCAGTTTAAGTGATGGGAATACGCGGGAGCAGTACTTC. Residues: CASSLSDGNTREQYF.

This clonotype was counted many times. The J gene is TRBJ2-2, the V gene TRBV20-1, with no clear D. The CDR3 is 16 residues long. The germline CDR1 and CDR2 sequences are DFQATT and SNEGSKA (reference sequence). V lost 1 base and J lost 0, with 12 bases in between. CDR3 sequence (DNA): TGCAGTGCTAGAGTGGGCAGTGTGGCGAACACCGGGGAGCTGTTTTTT. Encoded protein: CSARVGSVANTGELFF.

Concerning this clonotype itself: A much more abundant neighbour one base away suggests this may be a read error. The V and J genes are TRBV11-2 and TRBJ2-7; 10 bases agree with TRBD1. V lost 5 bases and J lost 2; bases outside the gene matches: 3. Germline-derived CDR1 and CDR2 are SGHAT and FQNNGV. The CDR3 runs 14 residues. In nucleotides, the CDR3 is TGTGCCAGCAGCGCGGGACAGGGGACCTACGAGCAGTACTTC. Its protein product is CASSAGQGTYEQYF.

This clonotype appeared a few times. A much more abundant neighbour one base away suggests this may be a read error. CDR3 sequence: CASSPGRTGGLFF. The CDR3 DNA sequence: TGTGCCAGCAGCCCCGGACGGACCGGGGGGCTGTTTTTT. The chain is built from TRBV5-5 and TRBJ2-2, with D possibly being TRBD2 (6 bases). CDR1 and CDR2 (germline): SGHKS, YYEKEE (reference sequence). The CDR3 loop spans 13 amino acids.

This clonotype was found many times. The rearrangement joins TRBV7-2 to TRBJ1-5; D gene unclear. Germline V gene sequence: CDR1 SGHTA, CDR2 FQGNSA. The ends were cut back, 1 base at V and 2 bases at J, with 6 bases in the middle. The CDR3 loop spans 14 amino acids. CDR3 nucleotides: TGTGCCAGCAGCTTAGAAGTCCGCAATCAGCCCCAGCATTTT. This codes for CASSLEVRNQPQHF.

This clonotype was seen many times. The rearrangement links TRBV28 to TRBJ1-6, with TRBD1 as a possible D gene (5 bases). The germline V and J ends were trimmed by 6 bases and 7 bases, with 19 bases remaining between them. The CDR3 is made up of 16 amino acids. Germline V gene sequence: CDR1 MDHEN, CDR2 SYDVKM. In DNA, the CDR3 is TGTGCCAGCAGCTTAAATCCGGGACGGGGAAATTCACCCCTCCACTTT. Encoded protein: CASSLNPGRGNSPLHF.